The 17 T cell receptor beta chains below come from one sample, sequenced in a study of blood T cell repertoires in COVID-19. Profiled with immunoSEQ multiplex PCR; TCRdb holds only in-frame clones, not every one. The sample contains about 130,000 clones, around three quarters of which appear only once. The sample consisted of peripheral blood. The receptors come from a human donor in a cohort sampled during active COVID-19.

The chain uses TRBV7-2 and TRBJ2-7; D is possibly TRBD2 (7 bases). The V and J ends lost 1 base and 12 bases respectively, with 16 bases between them. The germline gives CDR1 SGHTA, CDR2 FQGNSA. This CDR3 has 13 residues. CDR3 amino acids: CASSLGGGADWYF. CDR3 coding DNA: TGTGCCAGCAGCTTAGGAGGGGGGGCCGACTGGTACTTC.

The chain employs TRBV11-2 and TRBJ2-7, with TRBD1 identical over 8 bases. V shed 0 bases and J 6 bases; nucleotides not matched to a gene: 7. CDR3 length equals 15 residues. Germline values: CDR1 SGHAT, CDR2 FQNNGV. The CDR3 DNA reads as TGTGCCAGCAGCTTAGACCGGGACAGGACCTCCGAGCAGTACTTC. This translates into CASSLDRDRTSEQYF. The whole variable domain, filled in from reference TRBV11-2 and TRBJ2-7, reads EAGVAQSPRYKIIEKRQSVAFWCNPISGHATLYWYQQILGQGPKLLIQFQNNGVVDDSQLPKDRFSAERLKGVDSTLKIQPAKLEDSAVYLCASSLDRDRTSEQYFGPGTRLTVT.

The CDR3 sequence is CASSGQAGGHEQYF. CDR3 sequence (DNA): TGCGCCAGCAGTGGCCAAGCGGGGGGCCACGAGCAGTACTTC. The chain carries TRBV10-2 and TRBJ2-7; the match to TRBD2 covers 9 bases. CDR1 and CDR2 from the germline V gene are WSHSY and SAAADI. V gave up 4 bases and J gave up 5 bases; unmatched junction bases: 6. The CDR3 totals 14 residues.

The chain carries TRBV18 and TRBJ2-1; 12 positions match TRBD1. The junction had 8 bases not matched to a gene; V was cut back by 3 bases and J by 8 bases. Looked up from germline, CDR1 is KGHSH and CDR2 is LQKENI. This CDR3 is built from 16 residues. CDR3 residues: CASSPLGTGGGDEQFF. DNA for the CDR3: TGTGCCAGCTCACCCCTCGGGACAGGGGGCGGCGATGAGCAGTTCTTC.

This clone showed up just a few times. The chain links TRBV10-3 to TRBJ2-2, with 8 bases identical to TRBD1. The CDR3 runs to 15 residues. The trim removed 6 bases at V and 1 base at J, leaving 4 bases unmatched. Germline loops: CDR1 ENHRY, CDR2 SYGVKD. CDR3 amino acids: CAIRSGTGNTGELFF. The CDR3 nucleotides are TGTGCCATCAGATCCGGGACAGGGAACACCGGGGAGCTGTTTTTT.

The chain combines TRBV19 with TRBJ1-4, with TRBD1 matching over 9 bases. CDR3 length equals 16 residues. After removal of 7 bases from V and 7 bases from J, the junction contained 13 bases not matched to a gene. Germline values: CDR1 LNHDA, CDR2 SQIVND (reference sequence). In DNA form, the CDR3 reads TGTGCCAGTACCTTCTATACAGGGGGCGTAGCTGAAAAACTGTTTTTT. Its translation: CASTFYTGGVAEKLFF.

This clone was detected ten times or more. V usage is TRBV19 and J usage is TRBJ1-5, with D unclear. The germline V gene encodes CDR1 LNHDA and CDR2 SQIVND (reference sequence). Trimming removed 4 bases at V and 2 bases at J, with 15 bases between. The CDR3 covers 16 residues. CDR3 in DNA: TGTGCCAGTAGTACAAACTCGGGAGGCGGCAATCAGCCCCAGCATTTT. Translating it yields CASSTNSGGGNQPQHF.

The CDR3 DNA is TGTGCCAGCAGCTCCGGACAGAACACTGAAGCTTTCTTT. The encoded protein is CASSSGQNTEAFF. The chain uses TRBV7-3 and TRBJ1-1, with a tentative D call TRBD1 (5 bases). The CDR3 totals 13 residues. V lost 4 bases to trimming and J lost 1 base, with 7 bases between them. CDR1 SGHTA and CDR2 FQGTGA come from the germline V gene.

This clone has just a few counts. The chain recombines TRBV5-6 with TRBJ2-1, with 10 bases aligning to TRBD1. V shed 4 bases and J 6 bases; nucleotides not matched to a gene: 7. CDR3 length: 15 amino acids. The germline V gene has CDR1 SGHDT and CDR2 YYEEEE. In nucleotides, the CDR3 is TGTGCCAGCAGCGAGACAGGGGGCATACGCAATGAGCAGTTCTTC. Translation: CASSETGGIRNEQFF.

This clone was seen a handful of times. The chain is built from TRBV5-6 and TRBJ1-4; D possibly corresponds to TRBD1 (5 bases). V was cut by 3 bases and J by 8 bases, with 14 bases left in between. The CDR3 contains 14 residues. Per germline, CDR1 SGHDT and CDR2 YYEEEE. The DNA for the CDR3 is TGTGCCAGCAGCTCGCCGGGACTTCCCGAAAAACTGTTTTTT. Translated: CASSSPGLPEKLFF.

The chain couples TRBV3-1 (or the pseudogene TRBV3-2) to TRBJ1-5; possibly TRBD1 for D (5 bases). The CDR3 totals 14 residues. Germline V lookup: CDR1 LGHDT, CDR2 YNNKEL (reference sequence). Trimming removed 0 bases from V and 4 bases from J, with 7 bases in between. The CDR3: CASSQDPGNQPQHF. CDR3 in DNA: TGTGCCAGCAGCCAAGATCCAGGGAATCAGCCCCAGCATTTT.

The chain uses TRBV11-2 and TRBJ2-3; weak D call: TRBD1 (6 bases). The CDR3 runs 17 residues. The germline V and J ends were trimmed by 4 bases and 6 bases, with 23 bases remaining between them. CDR1 and CDR2 (germline): SGHAT, FQNNGV. The CDR3 nucleotides are TGTGCCAGCAGCTCAACCCGTCCGCAGGGGCCCGCGGATACGCAGTATTTT. This sequence encodes CASSSTRPQGPADTQYF. Full variable domain (missing parts from reference TRBV11-2 and TRBJ2-3): EAGVAQSPRYKIIEKRQSVAFWCNPISGHATLYWYQQILGQGPKLLIQFQNNGVVDDSQLPKDRFSAERLKGVDSTLKIQPAKLEDSAVYLCASSSTRPQGPADTQYFGPGTRLTVL.

Only one count was recorded for this clone. This rearrangement joins TRBV27 to TRBJ2-2; D ambiguous. V shed 1 base and J shed 1 base, with 13 bases lying between them. In germline, CDR1 is MNHEY, CDR2 SMNVEV (reference sequence). This CDR3 is built from 17 residues. CDR3 bases: TGTGCCAGCAGTTTATTTACGCCGTCAGGGAACACCGGGGAGCTGTTTTTT. It translates to CASSLFTPSGNTGELFF.

The chain joins TRBV19 to TRBJ1-1, with D perhaps TRBD1 (6 bases). V lost 5 bases and J 2 bases, leaving 12 bases between the germline ends. In germline, CDR1 is LNHDA, CDR2 SQIVND (reference sequence). The CDR3 covers 14 residues. CDR3 in amino acids: CASSPRGGNTEAFF. The DNA of the CDR3 is TGTGCCAGTAGTCCCCGCGGGGGCAACACTGAAGCTTTCTTT.

The chain uses TRBV27 and TRBJ2-1, with TRBD2 matching over 8 bases. CDR1 MNHEY and CDR2 SMNVEV come from the germline V gene (reference sequence). J lost 3 bases, V lost 6 bases, and 19 bases had no gene match. The CDR3 extends over 19 amino acids. CDR3 in amino acids: CASRRRGRYGGEVYNEQFF. In nucleotides, the CDR3 is TGTGCCAGCAGGCGACGCGGGCGATACGGGGGGGAGGTCTACAATGAGCAGTTCTTC.

This rearrangement joins TRBV5-1 to TRBJ1-1; D unresolved. Germline V gene lookup returns CDR1 SGHRS and CDR2 YFSETQ. Trimming shortened V by 1 base and J by 1 base, and 8 bases separated the two germline ends. This CDR3 comprises 14 residues. The CDR3 region is CASSLISGNTEAFF. CDR3 bases: TGCGCCAGCAGCTTGATTTCGGGGAACACTGAAGCTTTCTTT.

The rearrangement uses TRBV30 and TRBJ1-1, with 10 bases fitting TRBD1. The germline gives CDR1 GTSNPN, CDR2 SVGIG (reference sequence). Losses at the gene ends were 2 bases for V and 4 bases for J; bases not matched to a gene: 1. This CDR3 contains 13 residues. For the CDR3, the DNA is TGTGCCTGGAGTAGGACAGGGGGCACTGAAGCTTTCTTT. Amino acids: CAWSRTGGTEAFF.